This TCR beta chain was identified during a study of blood T cell repertoires in COVID-19. Study summary: Samples representing acute and convalescent COVID-19 were sourced from the United States, Italy and Spain.

Only in-frame clones appear in the TCRdb table, and some are missing; sequencing was by immunoSEQ multiplex PCR. The sample includes some 200,000 clones, about 90% seen only once; the top ten take approximately 2%. The CDR3 totals 14 residues. Trimming stripped 1 base from V and 4 bases from J, with 10 bases between. The germline V gene encodes CDR1 SGHTA and CDR2 FQGNSA. Residents of over 20 US areas, aged about 18 to 89 years, made up the participants. Cohorts were based on clinical histories the participants reported. What the recovered Cohort 3 donors had was two negative PCRs, clearance, or symptom resolution.

The receptor comes from a woman younger than 45 who had recovered from COVID-19. The chain couples TRBV7-2 to TRBJ1-1; D remains ambiguous. Sequencing was carried out using PBMCs or T cells enriched from blood (not recorded which). The CDR3 DNA reads TGTGCCAGCAGCTTAGGAGGAGTTGGCACTGAAGCTTTCTTT. Protein: CASSLGGVGTEAFF.